These T cell receptor beta chains were read from a single sample in a study of PD-1 blockade in mismatch repair-deficient tumors. TCRdb's copy holds only in-frame clones and misses some; the assay was immunoSEQ multiplex PCR. The sample lists about 63,000 clones; around 88% were seen once. The sample here was peripheral blood, taken 52 weeks after starting pembrolizumab. These receptors all stem from an adult with mismatch repair-deficient cancer. The CDR3 runs from the conserved cysteine through the conserved F or W. The D gene is left open where the match is weak. Rows give clone size only sometimes, using once, few, many, or a class for an expanded clone.

j_call v_call d_call clone_size cdr3_aa cdr3_nt
TRBJ1-5 TRBV2 TRBD1 - CASSEARTGVQPQHF TGTGCCAGCAGTGAAGCCCGGACAGGGGTGCAGCCCCAGCATTTT
TRBJ2-2 TRBV5-5 TRBD1 once CASSSGTASLAGELFF TGTGCCAGCAGCTCCGGGACAGCGTCTTTAGCCGGTGAACTGTTTTTT
TRBJ1-1 TRBV6-5 - - CASIFGPEAFF TGTGCCAGCATTTTCGGCCCTGAAGCTTTCTTT
TRBJ1-2 TRBV6-6 - - CASSRRDQGDYGYTF TGTGCCAGCAGCCGAAGAGATCAAGGCGACTATGGCTACACCTTC
TRBJ2-1 TRBV28 TRBD2 - CASKLGEGRFYNEQFF TGTGCCAGCAAGCTGGGGGAGGGTAGGTTCTACAATGAGCAGTTCTTC
TRBJ2-1 TRBV5-1 - - CASSLVAAFYNEQFF TGCGCCAGCAGCTTGGTGGCGGCGTTCTACAATGAGCAGTTCTTC
TRBJ2-2 TRBV28 - - CASSSRGPTGELFF TGTGCCAGCAGTTCACGGGGCCCGACCGGGGAGCTGTTTTTT
TRBJ1-1 TRBV4-1 - - CASSQGKGGGSTEAFF TGCGCCAGCAGCCAAGGCAAAGGGGGAGGTAGCACTGAAGCTTTCTTT
TRBJ2-7 TRBV30 - - CAWSVGSGSYEQYF TGTGCCTGGAGTGTGGGCTCGGGCTCCTACGAGCAGTACTTC
TRBJ2-7 TRBV11-2 - - CASSLAASSSYEQYF TGTGCCAGCAGCTTAGCGGCATCTAGCTCCTACGAGCAGTACTTC
TRBJ2-7 TRBV6-1 TRBD1 - CASSTGTGSPYEQYF TGTGCCAGCAGTACGGGGACAGGGAGCCCCTACGAGCAGTACTTC
TRBJ1-1 TRBV27 - once CASSFLPGFAEAFF TGTGCCAGCAGTTTTCTTCCGGGCTTCGCTGAAGCTTTCTTT
TRBJ2-7 TRBV27 - - CASSSSTYEQYF TGTGCCAGCAGTTCCTCTACCTACGAGCAGTACTTC
TRBJ1-2 TRBV6-1 TRBD1 - CASRRTGVYTF TGTGCCAGCAGAAGGACAGGGGTCTACACCTTC
TRBJ1-2 TRBV7-9 - - CASSLVSKFYGYTF TGTGCCAGCAGCTTAGTTAGTAAGTTCTATGGCTACACCTTC
TRBJ2-3 TRBV6-6 - once CASSYSGSATDTQYF TGTGCCAGCAGTTACTCGGGGTCAGCCACAGATACGCAGTATTTT
TRBJ2-7 TRBV27 TRBD2 - CASSLLGGRRVYEQYF TGTGCCAGCAGTTTATTAGGCGGGAGGAGGGTCTACGAGCAGTACTTC
TRBJ2-6 TRBV2 TRBD1 - CASIVRGQGSGANVLTF TGTGCCAGCATTGTTCGGGGACAGGGATCTGGGGCCAACGTCCTGACTTTC
TRBJ1-4 TRBV2 TRBD1 - CASSEQGANEKLFF TGTGCCAGCAGTGAGCAGGGGGCGAATGAAAAACTGTTTTTT
TRBJ2-3 TRBV6-1 TRBD2 - CASSEAGGWRADADTQYF TGTGCCAGCAGTGAAGCGGGGGGGTGGCGGGCGGATGCAGATACGCAGTATTTT
TRBJ2-7 TRBV28 TRBD1 few CASSPANWQGAEQYF TGTGCCAGCAGTCCGGCTAATTGGCAGGGGGCCGAGCAGTACTTC
TRBJ2-1 TRBV13 TRBD2 - CASSFGTSSYNEQFF TGTGCCAGCAGCTTCGGGACTAGCTCCTACAATGAGCAGTTCTTC
TRBJ2-5 TRBV7-9 TRBD2 - CASNMGGRGKETQYF TGTGCCAGCAACATGGGCGGGAGGGGAAAAGAGACCCAGTACTTC
TRBJ2-5 TRBV19 - - CASSIKETQYF TGTGCCAGTAGTATCAAAGAGACCCAGTACTTC
TRBJ2-7 TRBV28 TRBD2 - CASSSRLAPYEQYF TGTGCCAGCAGTTCCAGACTAGCACCCTACGAGCAGTACTTC
TRBJ2-1 TRBV7-8 - - CASRSDRYNEQFF TGTGCCAGCAGGTCGGACAGATACAATGAGCAGTTCTTC
TRBJ2-1 TRBV7-8 - - CASTTTGSNYNEQFF TGTGCCAGCACTACGACCGGGAGTAACTACAATGAGCAGTTCTTC
TRBJ1-2 TRBV7-2 - few CASTGQTANYGYTF TGTGCCAGCACAGGACAGACGGCTAACTATGGCTACACCTTC
TRBJ2-7 TRBV7-2 TRBD2 - CASSFDSGRPEQYF TGTGCCAGCAGCTTCGATAGCGGGAGACCCGAGCAGTACTTC
TRBJ2-7 TRBV6-5 - - CASSYLGFGEQYF TGTGCCAGCAGTTACCTAGGGTTCGGCGAGCAGTACTTC
TRBJ2-7 TRBV27 TRBD1 - CASSFDRGEQYF TGTGCCAGCAGTTTTGACAGGGGTGAGCAGTACTTC
TRBJ2-7 TRBV10-3 TRBD1 - CAISEPSDRGYEQYF TGTGCCATCAGTGAGCCGAGCGACAGGGGATACGAGCAGTACTTC
TRBJ2-1 TRBV18 - - CASSPSAEIYNEQFF TGTGCCAGCTCACCAAGCGCGGAAATCTACAATGAGCAGTTCTTC
TRBJ2-7 TRBV4-3 TRBD1 - CASSQGDSYEQYF TGCGCCAGCAGCCAAGGGGACAGCTACGAGCAGTACTTC
TRBJ1-1 TRBV5-5 - - CASSLGWGHRTRNTEAFF TGTGCCAGCAGCTTAGGATGGGGACACCGGACACGGAACACTGAAGCTTTCTTT
TRBJ1-1 TRBV11-2 - - CASSLGLYRDTEAFF TGTGCCAGCAGCTTGGGACTTTACAGGGACACTGAAGCTTTCTTT
TRBJ2-7 TRBV11-2 - - CASSLRRGIGEQYF TGTGCCAGCAGCTTGAGGAGGGGAATTGGGGAGCAGTACTTC